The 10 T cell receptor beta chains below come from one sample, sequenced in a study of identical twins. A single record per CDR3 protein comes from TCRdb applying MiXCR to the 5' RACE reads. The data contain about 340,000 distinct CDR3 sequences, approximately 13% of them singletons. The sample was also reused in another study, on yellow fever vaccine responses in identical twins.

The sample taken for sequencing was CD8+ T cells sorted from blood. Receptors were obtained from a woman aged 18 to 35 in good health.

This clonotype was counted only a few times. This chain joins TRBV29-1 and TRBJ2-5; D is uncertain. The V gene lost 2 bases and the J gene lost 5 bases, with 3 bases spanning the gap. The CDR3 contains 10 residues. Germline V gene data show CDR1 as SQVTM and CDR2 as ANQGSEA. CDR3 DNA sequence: TGCAGCGTTGAACGGGAGACCCAGTACTTC. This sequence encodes CSVERETQYF.

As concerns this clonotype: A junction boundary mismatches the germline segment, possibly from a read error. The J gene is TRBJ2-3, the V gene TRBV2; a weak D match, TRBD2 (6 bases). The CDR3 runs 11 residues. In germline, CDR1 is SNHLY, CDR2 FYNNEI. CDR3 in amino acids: CASRGRERRDF. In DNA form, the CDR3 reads TGTGCCAGCAGAGGGCGGGAAAGGAGGGATTTT. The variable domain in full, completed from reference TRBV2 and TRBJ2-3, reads EPEVTQTPSHQVTQMGQEVILRCVPISNHLYFYWYRQILGQKVEFLVSFYNNEISEKSEIFDDQFSVERPDGSNFTLKIRSTKLEDSAMYFCASRGRERRDFGPGTRLTVL.

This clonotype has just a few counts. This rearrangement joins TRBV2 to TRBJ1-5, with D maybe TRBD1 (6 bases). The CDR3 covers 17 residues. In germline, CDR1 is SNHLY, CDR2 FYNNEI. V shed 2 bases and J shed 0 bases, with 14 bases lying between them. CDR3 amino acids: CASSEKDGQISNQPQHF. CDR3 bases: TGTGCCAGCAGTGAAAAAGACGGACAGATTAGCAATCAGCCCCAGCATTTT.

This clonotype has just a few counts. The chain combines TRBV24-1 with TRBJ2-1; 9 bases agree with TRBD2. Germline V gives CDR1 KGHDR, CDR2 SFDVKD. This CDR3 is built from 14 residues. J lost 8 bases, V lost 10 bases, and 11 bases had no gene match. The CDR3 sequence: CATSLAGGPDEQFF. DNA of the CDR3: TGTGCCACTTCGTTGGCGGGAGGGCCCGATGAGCAGTTCTTC.

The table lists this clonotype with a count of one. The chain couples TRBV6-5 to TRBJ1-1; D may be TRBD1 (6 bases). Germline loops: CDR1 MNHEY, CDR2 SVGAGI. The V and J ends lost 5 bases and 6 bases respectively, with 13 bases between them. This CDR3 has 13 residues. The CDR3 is CASSDTGRPEAFF. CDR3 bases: TGTGCCAGCAGTGATACAGGGAGGCCTGAAGCTTTCTTT.

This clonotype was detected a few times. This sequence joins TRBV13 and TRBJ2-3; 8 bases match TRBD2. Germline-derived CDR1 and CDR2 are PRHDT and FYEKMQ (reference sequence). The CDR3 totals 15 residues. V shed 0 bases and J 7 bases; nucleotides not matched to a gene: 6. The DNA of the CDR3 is TGTGCCAGCAGCTTAGGGGGCGGGAGGAGGAATACGCAGTATTTT. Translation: CASSLGGGRRNTQYF.

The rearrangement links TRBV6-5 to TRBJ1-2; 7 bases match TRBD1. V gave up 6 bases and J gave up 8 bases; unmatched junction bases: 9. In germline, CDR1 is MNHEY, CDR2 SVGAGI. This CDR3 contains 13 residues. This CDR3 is CASRLQGSGGYTF. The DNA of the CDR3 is TGTGCCAGCAGATTACAGGGGTCCGGGGGCTACACCTTC.

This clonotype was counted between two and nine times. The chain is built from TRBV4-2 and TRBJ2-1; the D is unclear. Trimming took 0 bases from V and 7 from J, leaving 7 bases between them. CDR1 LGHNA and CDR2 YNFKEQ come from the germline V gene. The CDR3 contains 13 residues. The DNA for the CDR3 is TGTGCCAGCAGCCAAGAGGAATGGAATGAGCAGTTCTTC. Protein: CASSQEEWNEQFF.

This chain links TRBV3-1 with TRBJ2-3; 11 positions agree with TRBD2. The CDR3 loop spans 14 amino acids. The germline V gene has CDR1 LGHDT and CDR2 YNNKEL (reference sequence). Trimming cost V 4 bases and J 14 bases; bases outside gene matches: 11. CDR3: CASSPGTSGTQRYF. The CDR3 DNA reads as TGTGCCAGCAGCCCAGGGACTAGCGGAACCCAGCGGTATTTT.

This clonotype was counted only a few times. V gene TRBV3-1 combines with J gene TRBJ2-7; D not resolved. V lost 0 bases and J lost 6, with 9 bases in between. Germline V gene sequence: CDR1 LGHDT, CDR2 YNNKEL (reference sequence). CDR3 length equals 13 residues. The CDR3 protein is CASSQDWFGEQYV. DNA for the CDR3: TGTGCCAGCAGCCAAGATTGGTTCGGCGAGCAGTACGTC.